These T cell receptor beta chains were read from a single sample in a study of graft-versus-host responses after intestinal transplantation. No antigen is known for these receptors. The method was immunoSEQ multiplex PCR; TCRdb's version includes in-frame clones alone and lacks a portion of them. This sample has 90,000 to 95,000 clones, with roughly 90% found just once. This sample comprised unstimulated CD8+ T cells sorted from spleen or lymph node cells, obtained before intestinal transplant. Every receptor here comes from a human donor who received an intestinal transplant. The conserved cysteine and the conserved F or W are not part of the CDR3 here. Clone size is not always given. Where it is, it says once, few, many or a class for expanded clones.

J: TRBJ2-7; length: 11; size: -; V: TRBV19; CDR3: ASSSGDYYEQY
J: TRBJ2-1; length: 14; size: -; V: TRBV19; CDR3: ASSIDQGVSYNEQF
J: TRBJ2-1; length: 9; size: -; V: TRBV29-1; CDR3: SVTQGLEQF
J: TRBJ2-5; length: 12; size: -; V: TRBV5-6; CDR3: ASSWGSGPETQY
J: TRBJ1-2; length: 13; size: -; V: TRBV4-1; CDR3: ASSFQTGLPYGYT
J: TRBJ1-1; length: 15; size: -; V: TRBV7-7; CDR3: ASSTTRGGENDTEAF
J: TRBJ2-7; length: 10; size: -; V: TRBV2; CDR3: ASKDRGYEQY
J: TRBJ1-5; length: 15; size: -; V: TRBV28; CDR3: ASSRPQESYSNQPQH
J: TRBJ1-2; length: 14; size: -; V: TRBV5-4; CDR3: ASSRDRDRTNYGYT
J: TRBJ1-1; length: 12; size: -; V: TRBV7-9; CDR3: ASSPGGTNTEAF
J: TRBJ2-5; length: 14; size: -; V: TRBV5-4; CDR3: ASSLGFQGEEETQY
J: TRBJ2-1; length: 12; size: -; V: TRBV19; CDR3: ASSIRSSGNEQF
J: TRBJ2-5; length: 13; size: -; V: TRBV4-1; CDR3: ASSQDNRVGETQY
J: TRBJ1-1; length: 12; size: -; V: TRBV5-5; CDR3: ASSAPGQNTEAF
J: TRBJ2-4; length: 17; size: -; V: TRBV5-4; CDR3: ASSSTRQGALLAKNIQY
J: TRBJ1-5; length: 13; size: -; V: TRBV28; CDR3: ASSLGDRGRQPQH
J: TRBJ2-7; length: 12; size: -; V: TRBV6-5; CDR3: ASSYGTGIYEQY
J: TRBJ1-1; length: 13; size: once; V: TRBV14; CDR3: ASSQDNWGGTEAF
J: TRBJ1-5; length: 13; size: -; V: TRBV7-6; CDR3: ASSPYQGLNQPQH
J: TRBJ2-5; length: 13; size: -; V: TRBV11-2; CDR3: ASSWPSAGVETQY
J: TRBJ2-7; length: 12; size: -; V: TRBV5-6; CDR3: ASSHTGSSYEQY
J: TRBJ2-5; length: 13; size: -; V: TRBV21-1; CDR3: ASSQRDREEETQY
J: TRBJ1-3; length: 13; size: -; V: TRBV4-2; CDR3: ASSQAPGPGNTIY
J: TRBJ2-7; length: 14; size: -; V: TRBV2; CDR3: ASSEGYSGGLYEQY
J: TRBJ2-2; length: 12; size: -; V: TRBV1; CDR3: TSSQAGGTGELF